This T cell receptor beta chain was found in a study of T cell repertoires in cytomegalovirus infection (dated 2019 in TCRdb). In the study overall: The HLA type of each donor mattered for the analysis, because public TCR beta signatures pointed to carriage of CMV infection along with the matching HLA type. Study-wide findings and limitations: The ex vivo response was dominated by HLA-C-restricted CMV-specific TCR beta clonotypes, which also provided the single most frequent clonotype in two of eight donors. Cumulative frequency of public TCR beta family members discriminated carriers of CMV infection plus the relevant HLA type in this cohort and an independent approximately 370-donor cohort.

The sequencing machine was an Illumina HiSeq 1500. TCRdb applied fastp at Q25 and MiXCR to the public reads, then kept only in-frame beta chains. CDR3 protein duplicates are merged, each entry listing the most common genes and DNA. The sample data list 200,000 to 250,000 distinct CDR3 sequences, and approximately 22% of these were observed just once. The ten largest clones take up around a sixth of the sample. This clonotype was counted only a few times. Which antigen it targets is not known. No base-level quality is on record; no much larger clone is a single base apart. The CDR3 covers 20 residues, taking in both the cysteine and the phenylalanine. Just the 60-base CDR3 DNA is kept, in frame starting at base 1. Based on the germline V gene (reference sequence), the CDR1 and CDR2 sequences are DFQATT and SNEGSKA. Trimming removed 0 bases from V and 0 bases from J; the gene matches leave 10 bases unexplained.

The chain links TRBV20-1 with TRBJ2-1, and 14 junction bases match TRBD2. The sample taken for sequencing was CD8+ T cells from PBMCs. The clonotype was recovered from a human donor in good health (CMV status not recorded). Some clones in this sample may be carry-over from other donors' samples. The DNA sequence is TGCAGTGCTAGAGAGACCGCGGGACTAGCGGGGGTCAGCTCCTACAATGAGCAGTTCTTC. Its amino acids are CSARETAGLAGVSSYNEQFF.